These 12 T cell receptor beta chains originate from one sample sequenced in a study of radiotherapy plus CTLA-4 blockade in lung cancer. Generated by immunoSEQ multiplex PCR, the TCRdb table keeps only in-frame clones and is missing some. The sample yields 40,000 to 50,000 clones, about 77% seen once. Material: peripheral blood, obtained from a patient treated with radiotherapy plus ipilimumab. The receptor source for this set is a human donor with non-small cell lung cancer who had stable disease on radiotherapy plus ipilimumab.

The V call is TRBV15, the J call TRBJ1-1; 7 bases line up with TRBD1. The CDR3 consists of 19 residues. V lost 2 bases, J lost 1 base, and 16 bases stayed unmatched. Germline V gives CDR1 LNHNV, CDR2 YYDKDF (reference sequence). This CDR3 reads CATSRLEQGSWSRNTEAFF. In DNA, the CDR3 is TGTGCCACCAGCAGACTGGAACAGGGGAGTTGGTCACGGAACACTGAAGCTTTCTTT.

The V gene is TRBV19, the J gene TRBJ1-4, with D uncertain. The CDR3 runs to 11 residues. Trimming stripped 6 bases from V and 7 bases from J, with 6 bases between. Germline values: CDR1 LNHDA, CDR2 SQIVND (reference sequence). CDR3 amino acids: CASRVSEKLFF. The CDR3 region has the DNA TGTGCCAGTAGAGTGAGTGAAAAACTGTTTTTT. The variable domain in full, with the rest retrieved from reference TRBV19 and TRBJ1-4, is DGGITQSPKYLFRKEGQNVTLSCEQNLNHDAMYWYRQDPGQGLRLIYYSQIVNDFQKGDIAEGYSVSREKKESFPLTVTSAQKNPTAFYLCASRVSEKLFFGSGTQLSVL.

This sequence joins TRBV15 and TRBJ1-2; TRBD1 aligns across 9 bases. The CDR3 contains 16 residues. Germline V gives CDR1 LNHNV, CDR2 YYDKDF (reference sequence). The J segment lost 0 bases and the V segment lost 5 bases, leaving 7 bases of the junction unmatched. The CDR3 DNA reads as TGTGCCACCAGCGGCGGGACAGGGCCAGCTAACTATGGCTACACCTTC. Translation gives CATSGGTGPANYGYTF. The full variable domain, its missing parts supplied by reference TRBV15 and TRBJ1-2, is DAMVIQNPRYQVTQFGKPVTLSCSQTLNHNVMYWYQQKSSQAPKLLFHYYDKDFNNEADTPDNFQSRRPNTSFCFLDIRSPGLGDTAMYLCATSGGTGPANYGYTFGSGTRLTVV.

In DNA, the CDR3 is TGTGCCAGCAGCGAGCGGACAGGACCCAACGTCCTGACTTTC. Translating gives CASSERTGPNVLTF. The J gene is TRBJ2-6, the V gene TRBV9; 7 bases fit TRBD1. This CDR3 region has 14 residues. Germline CDR1 SGDLS, CDR2 YYNGEE. V lost 3 bases to trimming and J lost 8 bases; unmatched junction nucleotides: 5.

In this sample, this clone turned up a few times. The V call is TRBV5-4, the J call TRBJ1-2; D is possibly TRBD1 (6 bases). This CDR3 has 14 amino acids. Germline CDR1 is SGHNT and CDR2 is YYREEE (reference sequence). Trimming took 2 bases from V and 8 from J, leaving 16 bases between them. CDR3 nucleotide sequence: TGTGCCAGCAGCTTCGATGGGACACAACAGGGCTACACCTTC. Its translation is CASSFDGTQQGYTF.

The CDR3 region is CSVDGRGETQYF. The DNA of the CDR3 is TGCAGCGTTGATGGCAGGGGTGAGACCCAGTACTTC. This sequence joins TRBV29-1 and TRBJ2-5; a weak D match, TRBD1 (6 bases). Trimming removed 3 bases at V and 5 bases at J, with 10 bases between. Germline values: CDR1 SQVTM, CDR2 ANQGSEA. The CDR3 length is 12 residues. The complete variable domain, with remaining parts taken from reference TRBV29-1 and TRBJ2-5, reads SAVISQKPSRDICQRGTSLTIQCQVDSQVTMMFWYRQQPGQSLTLIATANQGSEATYESGFVIDKFPISRPNLTFSTLTVSNMSPEDSSIYLCSVDGRGETQYFGPGTRLLVL.

The genes are TRBV7-8 and TRBJ2-7, with D perhaps matching TRBD2 (6 bases). The CDR3 sequence is 15 residues long. V lost 5 bases and J 4 bases, leaving 18 bases between the germline ends. Germline-derived CDR1 and CDR2 are SGHVS and FQNEAQ. The CDR3 coding sequence is TGTGCCAGCAGCGGAGGAGGGAGTATGTTTTACGAGCAGTACTTC. Translation: CASSGGGSMFYEQYF.

V usage is TRBV6-5 and J usage is TRBJ1-3; 8 bases are a match to TRBD1. The CDR3 extends over 15 amino acids. From germline, CDR1 is MNHEY and CDR2 SVGAGI. Trimming took 4 bases from V and 1 from J; bases not matched to a gene: 3. The DNA for the CDR3 is TGTGCCAGCAGTTTAACAGGGGGATCTGGAAACACCATATATTTT. Residues: CASSLTGGSGNTIYF.

The chain uses TRBV15 and TRBJ2-7, with D possibly being TRBD1 (6 bases). This CDR3 region has 14 residues. CDR1 LNHNV and CDR2 YYDKDF come from the germline V gene (reference sequence). The V gene lost 4 bases and the J gene lost 6 bases, with 16 bases spanning the gap. The CDR3 sequence: CATSTRVQGSEQYF. The CDR3 region has the DNA TGTGCCACCAGCACGAGAGTACAGGGATCCGAGCAGTACTTC.

This chain joins TRBV15 and TRBJ1-1; D gene unclear. This CDR3 has 14 amino acids. The V and J ends lost 1 base and 0 bases respectively, with 6 bases between them. The germline V gene has CDR1 LNHNV and CDR2 YYDKDF (reference sequence). The CDR3 here is CATSRGQLNTEAFF. CDR3 sequence (DNA): TGTGCCACCAGCAGAGGTCAGTTGAACACTGAAGCTTTCTTT.

This chain uses TRBV20-1 with TRBJ2-3, with TRBD1 as a possible D gene (7 bases). V was clipped by 5 bases and J by 13 bases, with 16 bases between them. Germline V gene sequence: CDR1 DFQATT, CDR2 SNEGSKA (reference sequence). The CDR3 spans 11 residues. The CDR3 nucleotides read TGCAGTGCTGCCCGCGGGACAGCAAAGTATTTT. It translates to CSAARGTAKYF.

The chain carries TRBV6-1 and TRBJ1-2; TRBD1 matches 9 bases. The trim removed 8 bases at V and 4 bases at J, leaving 11 bases unmatched. This CDR3 has 15 residues. Per germline, CDR1 MNHNS and CDR2 SASEGT. The CDR3 region is CASSVRTGEVYGYTF. The CDR3, as DNA: TGTGCCAGCTCGGTAAGGACAGGGGAGGTCTATGGCTACACCTTC.